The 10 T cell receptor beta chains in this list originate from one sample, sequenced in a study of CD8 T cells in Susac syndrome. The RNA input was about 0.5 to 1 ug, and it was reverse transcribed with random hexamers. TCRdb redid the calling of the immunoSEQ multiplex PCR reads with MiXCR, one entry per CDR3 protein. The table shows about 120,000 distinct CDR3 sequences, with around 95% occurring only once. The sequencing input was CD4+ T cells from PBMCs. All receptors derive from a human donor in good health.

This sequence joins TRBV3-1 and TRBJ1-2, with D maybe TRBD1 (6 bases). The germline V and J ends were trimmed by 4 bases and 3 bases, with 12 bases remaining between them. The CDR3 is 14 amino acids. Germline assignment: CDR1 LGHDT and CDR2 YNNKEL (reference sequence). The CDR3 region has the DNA TGTGCCAGCAGCCCCTCCCCAGGGGACTATGGCTACACCTTC. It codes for CASSPSPGDYGYTF.

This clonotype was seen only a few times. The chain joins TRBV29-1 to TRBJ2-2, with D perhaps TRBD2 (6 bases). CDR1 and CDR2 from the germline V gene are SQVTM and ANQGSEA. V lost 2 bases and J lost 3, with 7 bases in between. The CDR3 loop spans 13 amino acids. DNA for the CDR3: TGCAGCGTTGAAAGGGAGGACACCGGGGAGCTGTTTTTT. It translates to CSVEREDTGELFF.

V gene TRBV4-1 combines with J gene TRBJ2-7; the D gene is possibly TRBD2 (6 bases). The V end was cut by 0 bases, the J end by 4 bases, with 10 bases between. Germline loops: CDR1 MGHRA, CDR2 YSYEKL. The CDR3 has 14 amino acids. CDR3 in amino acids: CASSQEEGSYEQYF. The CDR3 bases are TGCGCCAGCAGCCAAGAGGAGGGGTCTTACGAGCAGTACTTC.

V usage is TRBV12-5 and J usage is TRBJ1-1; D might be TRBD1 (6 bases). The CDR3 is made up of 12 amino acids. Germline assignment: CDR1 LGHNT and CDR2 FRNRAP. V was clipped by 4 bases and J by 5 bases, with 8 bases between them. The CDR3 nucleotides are TGTGCTAGTGGTTCAGGGGTAACTGAAGCTTTCTTT. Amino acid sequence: CASGSGVTEAFF.

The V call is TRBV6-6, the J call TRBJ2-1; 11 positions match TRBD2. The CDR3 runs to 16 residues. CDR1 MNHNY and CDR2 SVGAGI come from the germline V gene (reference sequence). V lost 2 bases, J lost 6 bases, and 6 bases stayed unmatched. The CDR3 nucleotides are TGTGCCAGCAGTTACCCCCCGGGACTAGCGGCCAATGAGCAGTTCTTC. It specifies CASSYPPGLAANEQFF.

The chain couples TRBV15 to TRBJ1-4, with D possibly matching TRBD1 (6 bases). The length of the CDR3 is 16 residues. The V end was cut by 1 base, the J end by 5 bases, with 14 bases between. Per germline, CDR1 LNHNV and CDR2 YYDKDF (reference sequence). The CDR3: CATSRARQAGNEKLFF. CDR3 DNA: TGTGCCACCAGCAGAGCTCGACAGGCCGGGAATGAAAAACTGTTTTTT.

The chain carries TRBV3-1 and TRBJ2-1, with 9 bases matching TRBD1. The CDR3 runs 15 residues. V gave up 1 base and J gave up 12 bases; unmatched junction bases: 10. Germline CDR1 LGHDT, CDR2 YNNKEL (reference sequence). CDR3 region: CASSQGGQGTRGQFF. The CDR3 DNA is TGTGCCAGCAGCCAAGGCGGACAGGGGACAAGGGGGCAGTTCTTC.

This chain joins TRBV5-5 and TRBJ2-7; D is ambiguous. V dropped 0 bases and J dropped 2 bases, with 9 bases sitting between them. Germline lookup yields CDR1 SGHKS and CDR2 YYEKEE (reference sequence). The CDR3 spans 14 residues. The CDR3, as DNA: TGTGCCAGCAGCTTGGATGGCAGACCCTACGAGCAGTACTTC. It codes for CASSLDGRPYEQYF.

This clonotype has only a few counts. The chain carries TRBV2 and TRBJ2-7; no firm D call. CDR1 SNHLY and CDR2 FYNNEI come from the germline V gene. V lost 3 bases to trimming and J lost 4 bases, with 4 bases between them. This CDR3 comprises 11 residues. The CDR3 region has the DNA TGTGCCAGCAGTGAGGGGTACGAGCAGTACTTC. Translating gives CASSEGYEQYF.

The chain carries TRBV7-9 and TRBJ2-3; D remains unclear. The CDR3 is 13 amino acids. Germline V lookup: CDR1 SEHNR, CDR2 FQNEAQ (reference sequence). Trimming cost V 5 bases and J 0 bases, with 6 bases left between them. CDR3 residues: CASSPSSTDTQYF. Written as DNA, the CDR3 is TGTGCCAGCAGCCCTTCAAGCACAGATACGCAGTATTTT.